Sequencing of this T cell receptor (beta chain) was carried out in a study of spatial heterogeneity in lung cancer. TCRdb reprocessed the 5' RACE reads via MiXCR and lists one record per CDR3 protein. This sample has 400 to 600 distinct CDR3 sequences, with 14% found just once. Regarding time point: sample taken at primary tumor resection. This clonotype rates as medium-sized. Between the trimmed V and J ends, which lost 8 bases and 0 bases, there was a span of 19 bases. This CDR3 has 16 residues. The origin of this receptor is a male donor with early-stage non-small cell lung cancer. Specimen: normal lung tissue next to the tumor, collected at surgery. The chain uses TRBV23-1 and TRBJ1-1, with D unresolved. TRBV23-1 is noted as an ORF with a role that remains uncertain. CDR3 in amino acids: CASFSRVMVMNTEAFF. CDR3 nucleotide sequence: TGCGCCAGCTTTTCTCGGGTGATGGTGATGAACACTGAAGCTTTCTTT.